The 13 T cell receptor beta chains reported below all come from one sample, sequenced in a study of breast tumors, draining lymph nodes, adjacent tissues (dated by TCRdb to 2016 to 2018). The lymph node samples were taken from the axillary draining lymph nodes of breast cancer patients. Libraries were built with multiplex PCR. TCRdb records Illumina HiSeq 2000 as the sequencer. TCRdb itself trimmed the public reads at Q25 with fastp, ran MiXCR and retained productive beta chains. Rows are combined by CDR3 protein, so each entry shows the most common genes and DNA. The sample data list around 250,000 distinct CDR3 sequences, and under 40% of these were observed just once. The ten largest clonotypes hold roughly 3.5% of the sample. The sample was axillary lymph node tissue. Source of these receptors: a female donor with breast cancer. Some clones in this sample may be carry-over from other donors' samples.

This clonotype appeared many times. The V gene is TRBV5-1, the J gene TRBJ2-3; no reliable D call. CDR3 length equals 14 residues. The V end lost 5 bases, the J end lost 0 bases, and 10 bases lay between the germline ends. Looked up from germline, CDR1 is SGHRS and CDR2 is YFSETQ. The CDR3: CASSFAASTDTQYF. CDR3 coding DNA: TGCGCCAGCAGTTTTGCGGCTAGCACAGATACGCAGTATTTT.

The chain combines TRBV7-6 with TRBJ2-3, with 16 bases lining up with TRBD2. V lost 0 bases to trimming and J lost 5 bases; unmatched junction nucleotides: 5. CDR1 is SGHVS and CDR2 is FNYEAQ in the germline V gene. The length of the CDR3 is 18 residues. The CDR3 loop reads CASSLAGLAGGTEDTQYF. CDR3 DNA: TGTGCCAGCAGCTTAGCGGGACTAGCGGGAGGGACGGAAGATACGCAGTATTTT.

The rearrangement links TRBV29-1 to TRBJ1-1; D call uncertain. The CDR3 is made up of 12 amino acids. Germline lookup yields CDR1 SQVTM and CDR2 ANQGSEA. Trimming removed 4 bases from V and 4 bases from J, with 10 bases in between. The CDR3 DNA reads as TGCAGCGTTGTTGCCGGGGTCACTGAAGCTTTCTTT. Protein sequence: CSVVAGVTEAFF.

This clonotype was recorded many times. This sequence joins TRBV7-9 and TRBJ1-3, with 8 bases aligning to TRBD1. The CDR3 totals 16 residues. CDR1 and CDR2 (germline): SEHNR, FQNEAQ (reference sequence). The V segment lost 4 bases and the J segment 4 bases; nucleotides outside the gene matches: 9. The CDR3 DNA follows: TGTGCCAGCAGCTCGTGGGAGACAGGGGCCGGAAACACCATATATTTT. Translated: CASSSWETGAGNTIYF. Full variable domain (remainder filled in from reference TRBV7-9 and TRBJ1-3): DTGVSQNPRHKITKRGQNVTFRCDPISEHNRLYWYRQTLGQGPEFLTYFQNEAQLEKSRLLSDRFSAERPKGSFSTLEIQRTEQGDSAMYLCASSSWETGAGNTIYFGEGSWLTVV.

V is TRBV9 and J is TRBJ2-5; 8 positions agree with TRBD2. Germline CDR1 and CDR2: SGDLS and YYNGEE. V gave up 0 bases and J gave up 4 bases; unmatched junction bases: 11. The CDR3 loop spans 17 amino acids. CDR3 amino acids: CASSVAGAGGWSETQYF. CDR3 in DNA: TGTGCCAGCAGCGTAGCTGGGGCGGGAGGTTGGTCAGAGACCCAGTACTTC. The complete variable domain, with remaining parts taken from reference TRBV9 and TRBJ2-5, reads DSGVTQTPKHLITATGQRVTLRCSPRSGDLSVYWYQQSLDQGLQFLIQYYNGEERAKGNILERFSAQQFPDLHSELNLSSLELGDSALYFCASSVAGAGGWSETQYFGPGTRLLVL.

This clonotype occurred many times. V and J are TRBV2 and TRBJ2-3; D may be TRBD2 (6 bases). The CDR3 spans 14 residues. V was cut by 4 bases and J by 1 base, with 9 bases left in between. Looked up from germline, CDR1 is SNHLY and CDR2 is FYNNEI. The CDR3 bases are TGTGCCAGCAGTGGGGAGGACCGCACAGATACGCAGTATTTT. Translating it yields CASSGEDRTDTQYF.

The V gene is TRBV9, the J gene TRBJ1-2; tentative D call: TRBD1 (5 bases). This CDR3 has 14 residues. The germline CDR1 and CDR2 sequences are SGDLS and YYNGEE. Deletions cut 5 bases from V and 8 bases from J, with 19 bases between. DNA of the CDR3: TGTGCCAGCAGTGCCCCTCGGACCGGGGACGGCTACACCTTC. Its translation: CASSAPRTGDGYTF.

CDR3 residues: CASSLDFMYQETQYF. The CDR3 coding sequence is TGTGCCAGCAGTTTAGACTTCATGTACCAAGAGACCCAGTACTTC. V is TRBV28 and J is TRBJ2-5; D gene unclear. The V gene's germline CDR1 is MDHEN and CDR2 SYDVKM. CDR3 length: 15 residues. V lost 2 bases and J 0 bases, leaving 10 bases between the germline ends. The full variable domain, in which reference TRBV28 and TRBJ2-5 provide the parts outside the CDR3, is DVKVTQSSRYLVKRTGEKVFLECVQDMDHENMFWYRQDPGLGLRLIYFSYDVKMKEKGDIPEGYSVSREKKERFSLILESASTNQTSMYLCASSLDFMYQETQYFGPGTRLLVL.

This clonotype was observed many times. The rearrangement uses TRBV20-1 and TRBJ1-4, with TRBD1 as a possible D gene (5 bases). The CDR3 runs 14 residues. The germline V gene has CDR1 DFQATT and CDR2 SNEGSKA (reference sequence). Trimming took 6 bases from V and 3 from J, leaving 14 bases between them. CDR3 loop: CSARGGRPNEKLFF. The DNA of the CDR3 is TGCAGTGCGAGGGGCGGCAGGCCTAATGAAAAACTGTTTTTT.

This clonotype showed up many times. The rearrangement uses TRBV24-1 and TRBJ1-5; the match to TRBD1 covers 7 bases. Germline V CDR1 and CDR2: KGHDR, SFDVKD. The CDR3 is made up of 20 amino acids. With 0 bases clipped from V and 7 bases from J, the junction kept 20 bases outside the gene matches. The CDR3 loop reads CATSDLQRVGQDKSLQPQHF. The CDR3 nucleotides are TGTGCCACCAGTGATTTGCAAAGGGTTGGACAGGATAAGTCTCTGCAGCCCCAGCATTTT.

This clonotype has just one count. A much larger clonotype is one base distant, so this may be a read error. The final CDR3 position lacks the conserved phenylalanine or tryptophan, pointing to a likely read error. The rearrangement uses TRBV7-2 and TRBJ2-1; 12 bases match TRBD2. Germline V gives CDR1 SGHTA, CDR2 FQGNSA. V was clipped by 6 bases and J by 7 bases; unmatched bases: 10. This CDR3 contains 16 residues. The CDR3 coding sequence is TGTGCCAGCAGTTCTCGACTAGCGGGAGTTGGTAATGAGCAGTTCCTC. It encodes CASSSRLAGVGNEQFL.

This sequence joins TRBV6-1 and TRBJ1-2; no definite D call. The CDR3 totals 12 residues. The germline gives CDR1 MNHNS, CDR2 SASEGT. Between the trimmed V and J ends, which lost 5 bases and 3 bases, there was a span of 7 bases. For the CDR3, the DNA is TGTGCCAGCAGTCACAGACACTATGGCTACACCTTC. Its translation: CASSHRHYGYTF.

This clonotype was counted at least ten times. The V gene is TRBV4-2, the J gene TRBJ2-6; TRBD2 aligns across 7 bases. The CDR3 loop spans 20 amino acids. Germline CDR1 LGHNA, CDR2 YNFKEQ. V shed 0 bases, J shed 2 bases, and the junction held 13 bases outside the gene matches. DNA for the CDR3: TGTGCCAGCAGCCAAGAATTTACGGGACTAACCCCACCTGGGGCCAACGTCCTGACTTTC. This codes for CASSQEFTGLTPPGANVLTF.